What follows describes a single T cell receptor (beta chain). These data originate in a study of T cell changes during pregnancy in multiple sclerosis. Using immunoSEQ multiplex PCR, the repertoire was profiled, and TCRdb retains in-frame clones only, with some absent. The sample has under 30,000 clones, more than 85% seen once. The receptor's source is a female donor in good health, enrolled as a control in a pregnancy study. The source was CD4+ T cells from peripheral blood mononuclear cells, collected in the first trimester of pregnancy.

CDR3 region: CASSRDNSGANVLTF. DNA for the CDR3: TGTGCCAGTAGTAGGGACAACTCTGGGGCCAACGTCCTGACTTTC. The V gene is TRBV19, the J gene TRBJ2-6; D is perhaps TRBD1 (6 bases). CDR3 length equals 15 residues. Germline V gene lookup returns CDR1 LNHDA and CDR2 SQIVND (reference sequence). The V end was cut by 4 bases, the J end by 0 bases, with 7 bases between.